This T cell receptor beta chain derives from a study of blood T cell repertoires in COVID-19. Study at large: Material from acute and convalescent COVID-19 was sourced from the United States, Italy and Spain.

TCRdb's copy holds only in-frame clones and misses some; the assay was immunoSEQ multiplex PCR. The repertoire holds roughly 380,000 clones, with roughly 86% as singletons. Per the germline V gene, CDR1 is SNHLY and CDR2 is FYNNEI. V gave up 1 base and J gave up 0 bases, with 4 bases separating them. The CDR3 has 14 residues. The TCR sequence derives from a human donor with acute or convalescent COVID-19. The donor label of this sample is uncertain. This chain connects TRBV2 to TRBJ1-5; no clear D. Material: peripheral blood. The CDR3 region has the DNA TGTGCCAGCAGTGAAGATTATAGCAATCAGCCCCAGCATTTT. Amino acids: CASSEDYSNQPQHF.